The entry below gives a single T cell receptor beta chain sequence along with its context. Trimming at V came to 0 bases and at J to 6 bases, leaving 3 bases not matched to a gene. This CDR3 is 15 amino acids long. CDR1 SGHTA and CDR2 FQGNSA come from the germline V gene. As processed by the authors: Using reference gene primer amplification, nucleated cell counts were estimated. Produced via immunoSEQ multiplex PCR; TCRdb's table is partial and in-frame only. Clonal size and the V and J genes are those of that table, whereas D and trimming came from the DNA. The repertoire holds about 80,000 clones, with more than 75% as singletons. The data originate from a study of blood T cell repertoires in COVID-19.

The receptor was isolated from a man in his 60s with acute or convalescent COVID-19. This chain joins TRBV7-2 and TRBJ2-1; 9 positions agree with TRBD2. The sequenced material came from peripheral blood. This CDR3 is CASSLASGSLNEQFF. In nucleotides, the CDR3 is TGTGCCAGCAGCTTAGCTAGCGGGAGTCTCAATGAGCAGTTCTTC. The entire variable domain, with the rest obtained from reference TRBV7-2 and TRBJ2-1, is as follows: GAGVSQSPSNKVTEKGKDVELRCDPISGHTALYWYRQSLGQGLEFLIYFQGNSAPDKSGLPSDRFSAERTGGSVSTLTIQRTQQEDSAVYLCASSLASGSLNEQFFGPGTRLTVL.